These 27 T cell receptor beta chains were all obtained from the same sample, sequenced in a study of cytomegalovirus exposure and HLA in healthy donors. Primers: 60 Vbeta forward and 13 Jbeta reverse. Produced via immunoSEQ multiplex PCR; TCRdb's table is partial and in-frame only. The data hold about 140,000 clones, with under 70% observed a single time. The sequencing input was PBMCs. These receptors originate from a man between 25 and 39 years old in good health and CMV-seropositive.

The chain carries TRBV6-5 and TRBJ2-7; D is perhaps TRBD2 (6 bases). CDR3 length: 14 residues. The germline gives CDR1 MNHEY, CDR2 SVGAGI. V lost 10 bases and J 6 bases, leaving 22 bases between the germline ends. The CDR3 loop is CAIPPGTPRSEQYF. CDR3 DNA sequence: TGTGCCATCCCGCCGGGGACTCCGAGGTCCGAGCAGTACTTC.

The chain joins TRBV28 to TRBJ2-3; tentatively, D is TRBD2 (6 bases). V was pared by 4 bases and J by 6 bases, with 17 bases between. Germline assignment: CDR1 MDHEN and CDR2 SYDVKM. The CDR3 extends over 15 amino acids. Here the CDR3 reads CASSYRDWLTDTQYF. Written as DNA, the CDR3 is TGTGCCAGCAGTTACCGGGACTGGCTTACGGATACGCAGTATTTT.

This chain links TRBV2 with TRBJ2-7; D is perhaps TRBD1 (6 bases). Germline CDR1 and CDR2: SNHLY and FYNNEI. The CDR3 consists of 13 residues. Trimming pared 6 bases from V and 6 bases from J, leaving 15 bases between. Here the CDR3 reads CASRTSRGREQYF. The CDR3, as DNA: TGTGCCAGCAGAACCTCCAGGGGACGCGAGCAGTACTTC.

The CDR3 here is CASSTDSYGYTF. As DNA, the CDR3 is TGTGCCAGCAGCACGGACTCCTATGGCTACACCTTC. The chain has TRBV5-4 and TRBJ1-2; D is unresolved. CDR1 is SGHNT, CDR2 YYREEE, per germline (reference sequence). V dropped 4 bases and J dropped 4 bases, with 8 bases sitting between them. The CDR3 is 12 amino acids.

This chain links TRBV28 with TRBJ2-7; possible D gene TRBD2, 5 bases. V dropped 3 bases and J dropped 4 bases, with 19 bases sitting between them. Germline lookup yields CDR1 MDHEN and CDR2 SYDVKM. The CDR3 spans 16 residues. CDR3 in amino acids: CASSFSRTGWAYEQYF. The CDR3 DNA reads as TGTGCCAGCAGTTTTTCCCGGACGGGGTGGGCATACGAGCAGTACTTC.

The V call is TRBV5-6, the J call TRBJ1-5, with D unresolved. This CDR3 contains 14 residues. Germline CDR1 reads SGHDT; CDR2 reads YYEEEE. V was cut by 0 bases and J by 4 bases, with 8 bases left in between. The CDR3 DNA follows: TGTGCCAGCAGCTTGGTATCCGGTAATCAGCCCCAGCATTTT. Translating it yields CASSLVSGNQPQHF.

Concerning this clone: Other DNA sequences in the sample encode the same CDR3. The chain employs TRBV6-5 and TRBJ2-5; D may be TRBD2 (5 bases). The J call may not be correct, given that the DNA end is closer to TRBJ2-7. The germline gives CDR1 MNHEY, CDR2 SVGAGI. This CDR3 comprises 13 residues. CDR3 loop: CASSYSRGHEQYF. In nucleotides, the CDR3 is TGTGCCAGCAGTTACTCTCGGGGTCACGAGCAGTACTTC.

The sample holds a few counts of this clone. The chain employs TRBV5-1 and TRBJ2-3; no definite D call. Germline-derived CDR1 and CDR2 are SGHRS and YFSETQ. V lost 2 bases and J lost 4, with 11 bases in between. CDR3 size: 14 residues. Here the CDR3 DNA reads TGCGCCAGCAGCTTCTCTCGGGTAGCAGATACGCAGTATTTT. This codes for CASSFSRVADTQYF. The variable domain in full, with the rest retrieved from reference TRBV5-1 and TRBJ2-3, is KAGVTQTPRYLIKTRGQQVTLSCSPISGHRSVSWYQQTPGQGLQFLFEYFSETQRNKGNFPGRFSGRQFSNSRSEMNVSTLELGDSALYLCASSFSRVADTQYFGPGTRLTVL.

A remark on this clone: Sequence at one end of the junction differs from germline and may be a read error. The V and J genes are TRBV6-1 and TRBJ2-3, with 11 positions matching TRBD2. The CDR3 has 14 amino acids. The germline V gene has CDR1 MNHNS and CDR2 SASEGT. CDR3 in DNA: TGTGCCAGCAGCGAAAGCGGGACTAGCGGCCTCCCGAGTTTT. Translated, it gives CASSESGTSGLPSF.

V usage is TRBV7-9 and J usage is TRBJ2-1; D is possibly TRBD1 (6 bases). The CDR3 is made up of 15 amino acids. Trimming cost V 5 bases and J 4 bases, with 15 bases left between them. From germline, CDR1 is SEHNR and CDR2 FQNEAQ (reference sequence). The CDR3 nucleotides are TGTGCCAGCAGCCCGCACAGGGAAGCGTACAATGAGCAGTTCTTC. This sequence encodes CASSPHREAYNEQFF.

V is TRBV9 and J is TRBJ2-7; 11 bases align to TRBD1. Per the germline V gene, CDR1 is SGDLS and CDR2 is YYNGEE. V was pared by 3 bases and J by 3 bases, with 5 bases of the junction left unmatched. This CDR3 comprises 15 residues. CDR3 nucleotides: TGTGCCAGCAGCGGTGGGACAGGGGGATTCTACGAGCAGTACTTC. This encodes CASSGGTGGFYEQYF.

This sequence joins TRBV4-1 and TRBJ1-2; 7 positions agree with TRBD1. The trim removed 4 bases at V and 5 bases at J, leaving 10 bases unmatched. This CDR3 comprises 15 residues. Germline loops: CDR1 MGHRA, CDR2 YSYEKL. This CDR3 is CASSPNIRDSYGYTF. The CDR3 DNA is TGCGCCAGCAGCCCTAATATCCGGGACAGTTATGGCTACACCTTC.

This clone was seen a handful of times. The V gene is TRBV9, the J gene TRBJ2-5; the match to TRBD1 covers 8 bases. This CDR3 is built from 15 residues. CDR1 and CDR2 (germline): SGDLS, YYNGEE. The junction had 5 bases not matched to a gene; V was cut back by 0 bases and J by 4 bases. Written as DNA, the CDR3 is TGTGCCAGCAGCGTAGTAGGCAGGGGGCCAGAGACCCAGTACTTC. It translates to CASSVVGRGPETQYF.

This clone was counted between two and nine times. V is TRBV6-1 and J is TRBJ2-5; weak D call: TRBD1 (6 bases). V gave up 2 bases and J gave up 3 bases, with 16 bases separating them. The CDR3 runs 16 residues. Germline values: CDR1 MNHNS, CDR2 SASEGT. The CDR3 protein is CASSEQRAGAEETQYF. DNA for the CDR3: TGTGCCAGCAGTGAACAAAGGGCAGGGGCTGAAGAGACCCAGTACTTC.

V usage is TRBV30 and J usage is TRBJ2-2, with 7 bases matching TRBD2. V shed 0 bases, J shed 5 bases, and the junction held 6 bases outside the gene matches. The CDR3 contains 15 residues. CDR1 is GTSNPN, CDR2 SVGIG, per germline (reference sequence). CDR3 loop: CAWSVGLADTGELFF. The CDR3 region has the DNA TGTGCCTGGAGTGTGGGCCTAGCGGATACCGGGGAGCTGTTTTTT.

Only a few counts were recorded for this clone. CDR3 residues: CASNAAFIYEQYF. CDR3 bases: TGTGCCAGCAATGCAGCTTTTATCTACGAGCAGTACTTC. This rearrangement joins TRBV2 to TRBJ2-7; no clear D gene. The CDR3 loop spans 13 amino acids. The germline gives CDR1 SNHLY, CDR2 FYNNEI. Trimming took 7 bases from V and 3 from J, leaving 13 bases between them.

The V gene is TRBV27, the J gene TRBJ2-2; 9 nucleotides line up with TRBD2. In germline, CDR1 is MNHEY, CDR2 SMNVEV (reference sequence). Unmatched junction bases numbered 5, after V lost 5 bases and J lost 7 bases. CDR3 length: 14 residues. The CDR3 is CASSPGLAVGELFF. The CDR3 DNA follows: TGTGCCAGCAGTCCGGGACTAGCCGTCGGGGAGCTGTTTTTT.

This clone was detected only once. V is TRBV14 and J is TRBJ1-1; tentatively, D is TRBD1 (5 bases). This CDR3 is built from 14 residues. Trimming cost V 4 bases and J 8 bases, with 17 bases left between them. Germline V gene lookup returns CDR1 SGHDN and CDR2 FVKESK. The CDR3 sequence is CASSPLGGIREAFF. The CDR3 DNA reads TGTGCCAGCAGCCCGCTGGGGGGTATAAGAGAAGCTTTCTTT. Full variable domain (outside the CDR3, taken from reference TRBV14 and TRBJ1-1): EAGVTQFPSHSVIEKGQTVTLRCDPISGHDNLYWYRRVMGKEIKFLLHFVKESKQDESGMPNNRFLAERTGGTYSTLKVQPAELEDSGVYFCASSPLGGIREAFFGQGTRLTVV.

The chain couples TRBV4-1 to TRBJ2-7, with D possibly being TRBD2 (5 bases). The CDR3 length is 15 residues. Germline CDR1 is MGHRA and CDR2 is YSYEKL. V was trimmed by 8 bases and J by 0 bases, leaving 17 bases between them. For the CDR3, the DNA is TGCGCCAGCGGGGAGACGGGCGTGAGCTCCTACGAGCAGTACTTC. It encodes CASGETGVSSYEQYF.

This chain uses TRBV7-3 with TRBJ2-1; 15 bases are a match to TRBD2. The CDR3 loop spans 17 amino acids. CDR1 is SGHTA and CDR2 is FQGTGA in the germline V gene. V was pared by 6 bases and J by 0 bases, with 3 bases of the junction left unmatched. The CDR3 DNA reads as TGTGCCAGCAGTAGGACTAGCGGGAGGGTCTCCTACAATGAGCAGTTCTTC. Translating it yields CASSRTSGRVSYNEQFF.

This clone came up a few times. This chain joins TRBV5-5 and TRBJ2-3; weak D call: TRBD1 (6 bases). Trimming took 5 bases from V and 3 from J, leaving 13 bases between them. This CDR3 region has 14 residues. Germline V gene lookup returns CDR1 SGHKS and CDR2 YYEKEE (reference sequence). For the CDR3, the DNA is TGTGCCAGCAGACTACAGGGCATTACAGATACGCAGTATTTT. Translation gives CASRLQGITDTQYF. Full variable domain (rest looked up from reference TRBV5-5 and TRBJ2-3): DAGVTQSPTHLIKTRGQQVTLRCSPISGHKSVSWYQQVLGQGPQFIFQYYEKEERGRGNFPDRFSARQFPNYSSELNVNALLLGDSALYLCASRLQGITDTQYFGPGTRLTVL.

The chain combines TRBV7-9 with TRBJ1-2; D gene unclear. This CDR3 spans 11 amino acids. The V and J ends lost 2 bases and 8 bases respectively, with 6 bases between them. Germline CDR1 reads SEHNR; CDR2 reads FQNEAQ (reference sequence). The CDR3, as DNA: TGTGCCAGCAGCTTACGGGAGGGCTACACCTTC. Residues: CASSLREGYTF.

This clone was seen only a few times. The gene calls are TRBV9 and TRBJ2-1, with 11 bases fitting TRBD2. The J segment lost 6 bases and the V segment lost 3 bases, leaving 5 bases of the junction unmatched. The CDR3 length is 15 residues. The germline V gene has CDR1 SGDLS and CDR2 YYNGEE. CDR3 nucleotide sequence: TGTGCCAGCAGCGCGGGACTAGCGGCCTCCAATGAGCAGTTCTTC. Its translation: CASSAGLAASNEQFF.

The V gene is TRBV30, the J gene TRBJ2-7, with D unresolved. The CDR3 consists of 12 residues. Germline V gene sequence: CDR1 GTSNPN, CDR2 SVGIG (reference sequence). The germline V and J ends were trimmed by 0 bases and 8 bases, with 11 bases remaining between them. The CDR3: CAWSVLGSQQYF. In DNA form, the CDR3 reads TGTGCCTGGAGTGTACTTGGTAGCCAGCAGTACTTC.

The chain is built from TRBV7-9 and TRBJ1-2; TRBD1 might be the D (5 bases). CDR3 size: 12 residues. Trimming took 3 bases from V and 8 from J, leaving 10 bases between them. Germline V CDR1 and CDR2: SEHNR, FQNEAQ (reference sequence). CDR3 in amino acids: CASSLGGGGYTF. In DNA form, the CDR3 reads TGTGCCAGCAGCTTGGGGGGAGGGGGCTACACCTTC. The full variable domain, with the rest looked up from reference TRBV7-9 and TRBJ1-2, is DTGVSQNPRHKITKRGQNVTFRCDPISEHNRLYWYRQTLGQGPEFLTYFQNEAQLEKSRLLSDRFSAERPKGSFSTLEIQRTEQGDSAMYLCASSLGGGGYTFGSGTRLTVV.

The chain recombines TRBV7-9 with TRBJ2-3; D is possibly TRBD1 (5 bases). CDR3 length: 12 residues. Germline V gives CDR1 SEHNR, CDR2 FQNEAQ (reference sequence). V gave up 6 bases and J gave up 6 bases, with 10 bases separating them. CDR3 coding DNA: TGTGCCAGCAGACATGCAGGGGATACGCAGTATTTT. Protein sequence: CASRHAGDTQYF.

In this sample, this clone turned up once. The chain employs TRBV19 and TRBJ2-1; 7 nucleotides agree with TRBD1. This CDR3 is built from 14 residues. V lost 4 bases, J lost 3 bases, and 3 bases stayed unmatched. CDR1 is LNHDA and CDR2 is SQIVND in the germline V gene (reference sequence). DNA for the CDR3: TGTGCCAGTAGTACGGACAGGTTCTACAATGAGCAGTTCTTC. Its protein is CASSTDRFYNEQFF.